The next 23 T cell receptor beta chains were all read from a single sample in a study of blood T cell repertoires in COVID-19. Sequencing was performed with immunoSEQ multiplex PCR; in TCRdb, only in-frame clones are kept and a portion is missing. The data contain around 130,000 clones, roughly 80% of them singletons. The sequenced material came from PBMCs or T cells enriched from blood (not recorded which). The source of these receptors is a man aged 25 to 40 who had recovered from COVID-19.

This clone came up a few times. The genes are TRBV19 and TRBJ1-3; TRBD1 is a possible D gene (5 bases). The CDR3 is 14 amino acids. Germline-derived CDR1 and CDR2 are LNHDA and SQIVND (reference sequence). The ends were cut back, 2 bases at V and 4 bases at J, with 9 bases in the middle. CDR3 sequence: CASSISNRGNTIYF. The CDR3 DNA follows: TGTGCCAGTAGTATATCGAACAGGGGAAACACCATATATTTT.

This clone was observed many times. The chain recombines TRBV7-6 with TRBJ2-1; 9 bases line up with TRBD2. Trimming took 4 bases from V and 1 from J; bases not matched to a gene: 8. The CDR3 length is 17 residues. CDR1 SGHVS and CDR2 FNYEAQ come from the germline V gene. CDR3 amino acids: CASSSLAGVTSYNEQFF. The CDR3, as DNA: TGTGCCAGCAGCTCCTTAGCGGGGGTTACTTCCTACAATGAGCAGTTCTTC.

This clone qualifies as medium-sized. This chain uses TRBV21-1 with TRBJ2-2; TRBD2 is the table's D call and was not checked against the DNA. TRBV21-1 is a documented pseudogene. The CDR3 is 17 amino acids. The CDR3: CASSTHPSGRNTGELFF. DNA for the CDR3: TGTGCCAGCAGCACCCACCCTAGCGGGAGGAACACCGGGGAGCTGTTTTTT.

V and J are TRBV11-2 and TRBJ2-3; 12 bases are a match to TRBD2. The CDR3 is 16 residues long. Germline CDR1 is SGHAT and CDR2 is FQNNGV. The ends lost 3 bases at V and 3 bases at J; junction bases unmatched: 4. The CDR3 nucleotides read TGTGCCAGCAGCTTTGAACTAGCGGGAGGAACAGATACGCAGTATTTT. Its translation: CASSFELAGGTDTQYF.

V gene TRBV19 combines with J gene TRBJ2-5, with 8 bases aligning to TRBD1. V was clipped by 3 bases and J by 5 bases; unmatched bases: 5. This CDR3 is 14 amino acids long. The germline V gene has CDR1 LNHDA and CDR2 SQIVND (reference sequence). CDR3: CASSIGQGEETQYF. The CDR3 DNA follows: TGTGCCAGTAGTATCGGACAGGGAGAGGAGACCCAGTACTTC.

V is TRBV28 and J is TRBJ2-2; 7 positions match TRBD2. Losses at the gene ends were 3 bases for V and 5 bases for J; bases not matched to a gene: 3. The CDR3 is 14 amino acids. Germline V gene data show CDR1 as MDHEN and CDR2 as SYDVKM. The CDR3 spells CASSFQGGTGELFF. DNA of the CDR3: TGTGCCAGCAGTTTTCAGGGAGGGACCGGGGAGCTGTTTTTT.

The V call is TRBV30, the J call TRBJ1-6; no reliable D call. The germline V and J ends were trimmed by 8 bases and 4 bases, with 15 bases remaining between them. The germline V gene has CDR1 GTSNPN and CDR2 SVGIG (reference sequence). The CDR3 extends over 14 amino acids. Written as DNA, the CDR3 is TGTGCCCACCGGGGTTTAGGGTATAATTCACCCCTCCACTTT. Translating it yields CAHRGLGYNSPLHF. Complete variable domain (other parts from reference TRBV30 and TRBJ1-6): SQTIHQWPATLVQPVGSPLSLECTVEGTSNPNLYWYRQAAGRGLQLLFYSVGIGQISSEVPQNLSASRPQDRQFILSSKKLLLSDSGFYLCAHRGLGYNSPLHFGNGTRLTVT.

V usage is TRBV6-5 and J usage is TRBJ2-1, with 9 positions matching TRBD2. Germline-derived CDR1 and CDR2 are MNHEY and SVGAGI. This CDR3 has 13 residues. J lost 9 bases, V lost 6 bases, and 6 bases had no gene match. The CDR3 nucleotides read TGTGCCAGCAGAGTACTAGCGGGTGGTGAGCAGTTCTTC. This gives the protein CASRVLAGGEQFF.

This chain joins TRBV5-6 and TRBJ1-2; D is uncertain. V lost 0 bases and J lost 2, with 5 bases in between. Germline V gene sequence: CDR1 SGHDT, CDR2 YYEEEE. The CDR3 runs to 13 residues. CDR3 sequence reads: CASSLEQNYGYTF. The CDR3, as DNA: TGTGCCAGCAGCTTGGAACAGAACTATGGCTACACCTTC.

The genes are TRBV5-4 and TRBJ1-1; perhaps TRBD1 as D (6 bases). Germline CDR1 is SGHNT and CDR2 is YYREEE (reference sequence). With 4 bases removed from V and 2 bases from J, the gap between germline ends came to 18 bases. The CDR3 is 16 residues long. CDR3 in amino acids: CASSPPPNRVNTEAFF. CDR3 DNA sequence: TGTGCCAGCAGCCCACCCCCAAACAGGGTCAACACTGAAGCTTTCTTT. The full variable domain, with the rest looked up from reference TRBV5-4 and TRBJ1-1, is ETGVTQSPTHLIKTRGQQVTLRCSSQSGHNTVSWYQQALGQGPQFIFQYYREEENGRGNFPPRFSGLQFPNYSSELNVNALELDDSALYLCASSPPPNRVNTEAFFGQGTRLTVV.

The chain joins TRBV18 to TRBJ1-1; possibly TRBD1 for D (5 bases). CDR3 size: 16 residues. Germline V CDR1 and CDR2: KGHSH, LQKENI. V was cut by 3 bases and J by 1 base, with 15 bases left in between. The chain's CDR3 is CASSPSGGEANTEAFF. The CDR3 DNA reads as TGTGCCAGCTCACCGTCCGGGGGAGAGGCGAACACTGAAGCTTTCTTT.

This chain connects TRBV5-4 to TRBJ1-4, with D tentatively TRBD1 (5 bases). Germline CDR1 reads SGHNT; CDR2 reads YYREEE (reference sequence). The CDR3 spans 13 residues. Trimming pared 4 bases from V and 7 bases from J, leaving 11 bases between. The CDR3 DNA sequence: TGTGCCAGCAGCCAGGGCTTGGGTGAAAAACTGTTTTTT. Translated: CASSQGLGEKLFF.

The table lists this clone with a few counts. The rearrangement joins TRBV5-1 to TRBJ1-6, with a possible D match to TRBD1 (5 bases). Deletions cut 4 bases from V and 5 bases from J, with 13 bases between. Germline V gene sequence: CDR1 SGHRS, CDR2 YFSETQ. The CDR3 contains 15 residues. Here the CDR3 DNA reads TGCGCCAGCAGCGACTGGGACTGGAATAATTCACCCCTCCACTTT. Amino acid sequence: CASSDWDWNNSPLHF.

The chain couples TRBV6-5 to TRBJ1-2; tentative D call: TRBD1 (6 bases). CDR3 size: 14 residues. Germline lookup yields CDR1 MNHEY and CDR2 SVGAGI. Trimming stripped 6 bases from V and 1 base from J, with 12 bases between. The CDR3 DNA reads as TGTGCCAGCAGAGAGACAGGACTTAACTATGGCTACACCTTC. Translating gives CASRETGLNYGYTF.

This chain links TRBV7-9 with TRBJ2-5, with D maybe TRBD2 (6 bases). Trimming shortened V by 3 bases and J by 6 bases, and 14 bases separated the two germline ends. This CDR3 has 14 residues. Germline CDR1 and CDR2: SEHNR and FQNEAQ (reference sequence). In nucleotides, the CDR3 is TGTGCCAGCAGCTTTCCGGGAGAGGGGAAGACCCAGTACTTC. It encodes CASSFPGEGKTQYF.

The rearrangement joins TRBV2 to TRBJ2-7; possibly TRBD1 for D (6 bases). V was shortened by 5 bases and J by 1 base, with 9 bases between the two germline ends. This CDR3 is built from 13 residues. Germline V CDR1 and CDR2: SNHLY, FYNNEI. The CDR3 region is CASSPGQSYEQYV. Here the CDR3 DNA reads TGTGCCAGCAGTCCAGGACAGTCCTACGAGCAGTACGTC.

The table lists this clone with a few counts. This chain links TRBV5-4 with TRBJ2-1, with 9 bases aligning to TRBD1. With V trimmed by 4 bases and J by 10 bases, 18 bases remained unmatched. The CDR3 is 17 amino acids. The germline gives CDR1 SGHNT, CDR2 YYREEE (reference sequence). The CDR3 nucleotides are TGTGCCAGCAGCCATCCCCCCGAGCGGACAGGGGATCGAGAGCAGTTCTTC. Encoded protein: CASSHPPERTGDREQFF.

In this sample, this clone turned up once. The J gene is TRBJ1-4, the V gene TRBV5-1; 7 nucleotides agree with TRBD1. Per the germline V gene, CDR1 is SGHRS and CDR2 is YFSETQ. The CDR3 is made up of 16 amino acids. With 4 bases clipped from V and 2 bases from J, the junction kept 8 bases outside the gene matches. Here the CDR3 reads CASSSQPGQTNEKLFF. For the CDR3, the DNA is TGCGCCAGCAGCAGCCAGCCGGGACAGACTAATGAAAAACTGTTTTTT.

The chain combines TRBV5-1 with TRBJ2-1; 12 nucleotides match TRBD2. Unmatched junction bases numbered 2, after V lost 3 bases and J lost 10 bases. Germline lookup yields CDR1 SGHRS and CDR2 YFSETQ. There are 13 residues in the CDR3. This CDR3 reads CASSWTSGVEQFF. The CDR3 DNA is TGCGCCAGCAGCTGGACTAGCGGGGTCGAGCAGTTCTTC.

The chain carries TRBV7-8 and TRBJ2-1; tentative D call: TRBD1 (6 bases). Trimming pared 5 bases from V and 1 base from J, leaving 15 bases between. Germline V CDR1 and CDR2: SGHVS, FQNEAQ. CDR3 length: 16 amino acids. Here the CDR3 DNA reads TGTGCCAGCAGCCCAGTGGACAGTTTATCCTACAATGAGCAGTTCTTC. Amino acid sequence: CASSPVDSLSYNEQFF. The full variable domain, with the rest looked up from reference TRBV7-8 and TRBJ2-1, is GAGVSQSPRYKVAKRGQDVALRCDPISGHVSLFWYQQALGQGPEFLTYFQNEAQLDKSGLPSDRFFAERPEGSVSTLKIQRTQQEDSAVYLCASSPVDSLSYNEQFFGPGTRLTVL.

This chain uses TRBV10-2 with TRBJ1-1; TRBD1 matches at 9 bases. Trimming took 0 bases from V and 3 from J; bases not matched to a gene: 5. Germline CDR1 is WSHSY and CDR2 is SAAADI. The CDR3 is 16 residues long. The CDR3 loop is CASSESGTGTDTEAFF. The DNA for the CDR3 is TGCGCCAGCAGTGAGTCCGGGACAGGGACGGACACTGAAGCTTTCTTT.

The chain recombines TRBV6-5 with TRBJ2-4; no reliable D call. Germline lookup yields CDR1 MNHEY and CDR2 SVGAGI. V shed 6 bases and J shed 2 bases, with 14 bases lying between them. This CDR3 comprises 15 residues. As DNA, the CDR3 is TGTGCCAGCAGGCCAGTCGAGGCGACCAAAAACATTCAGTACTTC. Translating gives CASRPVEATKNIQYF.

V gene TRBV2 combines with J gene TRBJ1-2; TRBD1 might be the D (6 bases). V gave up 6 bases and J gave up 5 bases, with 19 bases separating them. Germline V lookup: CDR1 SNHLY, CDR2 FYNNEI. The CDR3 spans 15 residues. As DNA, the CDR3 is TGTGCCAGCAGGGCCGGGACATCATTGGGTTATGGCTACACCTTC. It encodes CASRAGTSLGYGYTF.